The present entry profiles one TCR beta chain with its context. TCRdb's copy holds only in-frame clones and misses some; the assay was immunoSEQ multiplex PCR. The sample has 78,000 or so clones, around 83% seen once; the top ten hold 5.5% to 7.5%. CDR1 is MNHEY, CDR2 SVGAGI, per germline. The CDR3 loop spans 14 amino acids. V was pared by 6 bases and J by 5 bases, with 5 bases of the junction left unmatched. These data are taken from a study of blood T cell repertoires in COVID-19. Study at large: COVID-19 samples from acute and convalescent phases originated in the United States, Italy and Spain.

This TCR came from a woman aged 55-70 years with acute or convalescent COVID-19. This chain links TRBV6-5 with TRBJ2-2; TRBD1 aligns across 8 bases. Sequenced sample: peripheral blood. CDR3 DNA sequence: TGTGCCAGCAGGGGACAGGTGGAAACCGGGGAGCTGTTTTTT. It yields the protein CASRGQVETGELFF.